The 3 T cell receptor beta chains presented below share a single source sample, sequenced in a study of human T cells and chemical hapten exposure. The time point denotes: pre-sensitization, week 0. Treatment meaning: therapeutic diphenylcyclopropenone sensitization with weekly scalp DPC. TCRdb reprocessed the RACE reads via MiXCR and lists one record per CDR3 protein. Here the sample spans approximately 79,000 distinct CDR3 sequences, 8.5% to 9% being singletons. Sample: whole blood, taken in connection with sensitization to the hapten diphenylcyclopropenone (DPC). The source is a man in his forties with alopecia areata. Some clones in this sample may be carry-over from other donors' samples.

The rearrangement links TRBV6-5 to TRBJ1-1; the D gene is possibly TRBD1 (5 bases). CDR1 MNHEY and CDR2 SVGAGI come from the germline V gene. This CDR3 contains 13 residues. V lost 5 bases and J lost 4, with 11 bases in between. The CDR3 region is CASSRGGSTEAFF. The CDR3 DNA reads as TGTGCCAGCAGTCGGGGGGGGAGCACTGAAGCTTTCTTT.

The chain recombines TRBV5-4 with TRBJ2-2; D is uncertain. This CDR3 spans 14 amino acids. Germline CDR1 reads SGHNT; CDR2 reads YYREEE (reference sequence). The ends were cut back, 1 base at V and 4 bases at J, with 8 bases in the middle. The CDR3 here is CASSLRGSTGELFF. The DNA for the CDR3 is TGTGCCAGCAGCTTGCGCGGAAGCACCGGGGAGCTGTTTTTT.

This clonotype was counted at least ten times. The chain is built from TRBV5-6 and TRBJ1-1; D call uncertain. CDR1 is SGHDT and CDR2 is YYEEEE in the germline V gene. The CDR3 runs 14 residues. V lost 4 bases, J lost 4 bases, and 14 bases lay in between. The CDR3 region is CASSLSLLGTEAFF. The CDR3, as DNA: TGTGCCAGCAGCCTCTCATTGCTCGGCACTGAAGCTTTCTTT.